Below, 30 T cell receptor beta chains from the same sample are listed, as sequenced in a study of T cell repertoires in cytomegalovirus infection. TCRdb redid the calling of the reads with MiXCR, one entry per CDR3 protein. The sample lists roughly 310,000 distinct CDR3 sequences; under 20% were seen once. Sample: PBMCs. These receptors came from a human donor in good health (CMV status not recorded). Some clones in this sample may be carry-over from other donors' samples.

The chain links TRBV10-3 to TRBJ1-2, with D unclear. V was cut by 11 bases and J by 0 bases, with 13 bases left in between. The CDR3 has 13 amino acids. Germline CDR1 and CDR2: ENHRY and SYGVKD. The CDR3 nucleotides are TGTGCCCTGGCAGCGGAGCCTAACTATGGCTACACCTTC. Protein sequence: CALAAEPNYGYTF.

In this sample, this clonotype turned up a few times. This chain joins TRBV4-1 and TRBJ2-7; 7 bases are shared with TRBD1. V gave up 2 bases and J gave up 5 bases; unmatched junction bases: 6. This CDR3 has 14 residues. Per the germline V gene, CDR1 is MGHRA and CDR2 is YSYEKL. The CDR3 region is CASSQRGQLHEQYF. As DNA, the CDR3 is TGCGCCAGCAGCCAAAGGGGGCAATTGCACGAGCAGTACTTC.

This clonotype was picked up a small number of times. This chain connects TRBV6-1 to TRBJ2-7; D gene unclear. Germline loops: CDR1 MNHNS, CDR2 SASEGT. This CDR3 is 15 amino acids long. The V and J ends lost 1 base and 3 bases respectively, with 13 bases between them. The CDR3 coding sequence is TGTGCCAGCAGTGAAGGAACGGGCCTGAACTACGAGCAGTACTTC. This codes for CASSEGTGLNYEQYF.

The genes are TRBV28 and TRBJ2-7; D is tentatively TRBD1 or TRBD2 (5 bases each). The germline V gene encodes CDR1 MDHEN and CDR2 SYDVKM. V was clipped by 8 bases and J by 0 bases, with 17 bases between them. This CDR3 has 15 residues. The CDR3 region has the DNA TGTGCCAGCCGGGACGCAAGCTTCCTCTCCTACGAGCAGTACTTC. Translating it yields CASRDASFLSYEQYF.

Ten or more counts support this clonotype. The chain's CDR3 is CASTWGPYGYTF. The DNA for the CDR3 is TGTGCCAGCACCTGGGGGCCGTATGGCTACACCTTC. The gene calls are TRBV7-9 and TRBJ1-2, with D maybe TRBD1 (6 bases). In germline, CDR1 is SEHNR, CDR2 FQNEAQ (reference sequence). Trimming left V 7 bases short and J 5 bases short, with 11 bases between. The CDR3 is 12 amino acids.

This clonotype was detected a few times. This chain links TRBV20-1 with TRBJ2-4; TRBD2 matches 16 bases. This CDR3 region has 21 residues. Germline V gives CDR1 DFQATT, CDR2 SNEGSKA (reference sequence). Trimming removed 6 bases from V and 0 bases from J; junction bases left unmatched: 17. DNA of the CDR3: TGCAGTGCGTGGCCGGGGACTAGCGGGGGGGCCGGCGTCTTAGCCAAAAACATTCAGTACTTC. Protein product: CSAWPGTSGGAGVLAKNIQYF.

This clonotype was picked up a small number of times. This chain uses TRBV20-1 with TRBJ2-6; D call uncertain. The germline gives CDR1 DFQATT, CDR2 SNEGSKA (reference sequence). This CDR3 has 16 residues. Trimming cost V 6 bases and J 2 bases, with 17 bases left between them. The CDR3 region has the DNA TGCAGTGCGCTAACCACTATTAGGGCTGGGGCCAACGTCCTGACTTTC. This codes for CSALTTIRAGANVLTF.

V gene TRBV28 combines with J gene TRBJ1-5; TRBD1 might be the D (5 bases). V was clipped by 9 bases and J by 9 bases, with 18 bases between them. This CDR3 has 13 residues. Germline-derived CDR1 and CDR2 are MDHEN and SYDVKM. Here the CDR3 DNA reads TGTGCCAGTGGAGGACATACCCGGGGGCCCCAGCATTTT. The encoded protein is CASGGHTRGPQHF.

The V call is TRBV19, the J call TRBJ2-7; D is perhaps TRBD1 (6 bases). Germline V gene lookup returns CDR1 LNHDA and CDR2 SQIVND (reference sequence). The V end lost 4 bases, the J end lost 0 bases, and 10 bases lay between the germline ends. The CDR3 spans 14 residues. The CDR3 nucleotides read TGTGCCAGTAGTAACACAGGGAGCTCCTACGAGCAGTACTTC. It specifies CASSNTGSSYEQYF.

In DNA form, the CDR3 reads TGTGCCAGCAGTTTCTATACCTCGGGCATCTCAGATACGCAGTATTTT. Its translation: CASSFYTSGISDTQYF. This rearrangement joins TRBV28 to TRBJ2-3; D not certain. The CDR3 extends over 16 amino acids. Germline assignment: CDR1 MDHEN and CDR2 SYDVKM. V was cut by 3 bases and J by 4 bases, with 17 bases left in between.

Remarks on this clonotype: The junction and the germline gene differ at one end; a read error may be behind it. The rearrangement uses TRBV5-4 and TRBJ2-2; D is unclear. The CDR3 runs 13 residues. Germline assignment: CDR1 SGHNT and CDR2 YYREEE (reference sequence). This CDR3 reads CASNLGNTGELFF. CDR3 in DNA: TGTGCCAGCAACTTGGGTAACACCGGGGAGCTGTTTTTT.

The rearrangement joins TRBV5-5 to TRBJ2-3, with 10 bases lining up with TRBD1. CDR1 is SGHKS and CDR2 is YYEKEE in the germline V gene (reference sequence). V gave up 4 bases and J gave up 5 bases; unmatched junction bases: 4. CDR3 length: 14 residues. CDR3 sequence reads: CASSQGTGVDTQYF. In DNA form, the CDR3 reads TGTGCCAGCAGCCAGGGGACAGGGGTAGATACGCAGTATTTT.

In DNA form, the CDR3 reads TGTGCCAGCAGTTACGGGACAGGCGTAAGCTACGAGCAGTACTTC. Protein sequence: CASSYGTGVSYEQYF. V gene TRBV6-5 combines with J gene TRBJ2-7; 8 nucleotides line up with TRBD1. Germline CDR1 and CDR2: MNHEY and SVGAGI. The CDR3 is 15 amino acids. The J segment lost 3 bases and the V segment lost 2 bases, leaving 6 bases of the junction unmatched.

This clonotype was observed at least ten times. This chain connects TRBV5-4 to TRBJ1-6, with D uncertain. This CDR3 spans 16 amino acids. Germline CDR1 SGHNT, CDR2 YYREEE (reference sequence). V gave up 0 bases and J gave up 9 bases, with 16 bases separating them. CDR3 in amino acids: CASSLDQDLLGSPLHF. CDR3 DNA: TGTGCCAGCAGCTTGGACCAAGATCTATTGGGTTCACCCCTCCACTTT.

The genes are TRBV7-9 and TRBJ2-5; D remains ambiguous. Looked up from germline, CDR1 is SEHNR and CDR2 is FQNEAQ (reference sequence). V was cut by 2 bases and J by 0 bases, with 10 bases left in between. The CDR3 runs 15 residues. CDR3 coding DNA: TGTGCCAGCAGCTTACTGAGCGCCCACCAAGAGACCCAGTACTTC. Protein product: CASSLLSAHQETQYF.

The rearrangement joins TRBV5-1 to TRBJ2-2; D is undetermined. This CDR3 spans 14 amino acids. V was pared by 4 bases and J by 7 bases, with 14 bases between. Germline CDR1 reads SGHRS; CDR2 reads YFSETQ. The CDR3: CASSVRWTNGELFF. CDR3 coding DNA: TGCGCCAGCAGCGTGAGATGGACGAACGGGGAGCTGTTTTTT.

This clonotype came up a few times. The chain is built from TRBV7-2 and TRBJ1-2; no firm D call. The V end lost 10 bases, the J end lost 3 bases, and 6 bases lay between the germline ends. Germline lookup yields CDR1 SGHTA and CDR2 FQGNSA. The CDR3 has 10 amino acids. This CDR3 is CATGDYGYTF. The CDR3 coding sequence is TGTGCCACCGGAGACTATGGCTACACCTTC.

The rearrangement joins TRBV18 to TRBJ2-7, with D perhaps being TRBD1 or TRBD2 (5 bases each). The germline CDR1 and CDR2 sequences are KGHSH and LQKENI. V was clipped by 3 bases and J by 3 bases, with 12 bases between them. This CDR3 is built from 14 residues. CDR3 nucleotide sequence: TGTGCCAGCTCACCTGGGAGACAGAGCTACGAGCAGTACTTC. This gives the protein CASSPGRQSYEQYF.

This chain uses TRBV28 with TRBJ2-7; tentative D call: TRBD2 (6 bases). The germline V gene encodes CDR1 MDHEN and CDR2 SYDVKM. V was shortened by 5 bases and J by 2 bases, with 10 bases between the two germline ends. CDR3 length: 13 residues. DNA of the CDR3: TGTGCCAGCAGTGAGGGACTGACCTACGAGCAGTACTTC. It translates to CASSEGLTYEQYF.

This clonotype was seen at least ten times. The CDR3 sequence: CASGSGLHGYTF. The CDR3 nucleotides read TGTGCCAGCGGATCAGGGTTGCATGGCTACACCTTC. The genes are TRBV28 and TRBJ1-2; D may be TRBD1 (5 bases). V was clipped by 8 bases and J by 6 bases, with 13 bases between them. The CDR3 loop spans 12 amino acids. Germline V gene lookup returns CDR1 MDHEN and CDR2 SYDVKM.

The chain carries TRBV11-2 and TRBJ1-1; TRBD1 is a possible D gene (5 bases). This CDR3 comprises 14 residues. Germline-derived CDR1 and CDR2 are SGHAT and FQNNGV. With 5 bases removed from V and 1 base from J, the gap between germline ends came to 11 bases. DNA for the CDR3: TGTGCCAGCAGCATGGGGGTCCCGAACACTGAAGCTTTCTTT. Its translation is CASSMGVPNTEAFF.

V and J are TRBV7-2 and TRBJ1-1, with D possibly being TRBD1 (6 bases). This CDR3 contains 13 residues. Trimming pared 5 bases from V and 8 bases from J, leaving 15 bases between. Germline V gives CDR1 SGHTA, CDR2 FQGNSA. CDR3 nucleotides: TGTGCCAGCAGCCCATCCCAGGGGAGCGAAGCTTTCTTT. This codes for CASSPSQGSEAFF.

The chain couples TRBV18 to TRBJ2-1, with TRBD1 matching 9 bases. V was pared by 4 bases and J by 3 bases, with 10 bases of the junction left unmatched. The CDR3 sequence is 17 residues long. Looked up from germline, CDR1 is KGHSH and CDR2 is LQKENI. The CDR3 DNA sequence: TGTGCCAGCTCACGAGCAATCCGGGACAGGGTCTACAATGAGCAGTTCTTC. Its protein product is CASSRAIRDRVYNEQFF.

CDR3 in amino acids: CASMDRGRNTEAFF. Here the CDR3 DNA reads TGTGCCAGCATGGACAGGGGACGAAACACTGAAGCTTTCTTT. This rearrangement joins TRBV6-1 to TRBJ1-1, with TRBD1 matching 9 bases. Germline trimming cut 7 bases from V and 2 bases from J; bases unmatched to any gene: 5. The CDR3 length is 14 residues. Germline CDR1 reads MNHNS; CDR2 reads SASEGT.

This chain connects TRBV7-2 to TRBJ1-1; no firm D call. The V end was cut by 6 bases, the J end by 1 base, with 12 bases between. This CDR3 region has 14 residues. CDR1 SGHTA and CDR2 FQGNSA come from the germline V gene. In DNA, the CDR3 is TGTGCCAGCAGAAACTCCCCGCGGAACACTGAAGCTTTCTTT. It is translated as CASRNSPRNTEAFF.

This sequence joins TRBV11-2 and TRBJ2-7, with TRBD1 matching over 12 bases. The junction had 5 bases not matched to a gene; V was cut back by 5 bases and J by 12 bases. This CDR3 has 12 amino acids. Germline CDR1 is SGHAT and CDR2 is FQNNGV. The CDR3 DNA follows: TGTGCCAGCAGCAGAAGGGACAGGGGGCTGTACTTC. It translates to CASSRRDRGLYF.

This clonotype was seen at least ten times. CDR3 in DNA: TGTGCCAGCAGCCTTCGGGGAGACAGTGCGCCTTACTTC. This codes for CASSLRGDSAPYF. The chain combines TRBV7-9 with TRBJ2-5, with D perhaps TRBD1 or TRBD2 (5 bases each). The V gene lost 5 bases and the J gene lost 14 bases, with 21 bases spanning the gap. This CDR3 spans 13 amino acids. Germline V gene data show CDR1 as SEHNR and CDR2 as FQNEAQ (reference sequence).

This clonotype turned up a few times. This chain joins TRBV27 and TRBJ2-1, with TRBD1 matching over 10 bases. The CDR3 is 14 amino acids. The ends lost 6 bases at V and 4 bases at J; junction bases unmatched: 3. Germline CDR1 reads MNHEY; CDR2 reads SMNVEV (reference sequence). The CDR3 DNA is TGTGCCAGCAGACGACAGGGGGCTTACAATGAGCAGTTCTTC. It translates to CASRRQGAYNEQFF.

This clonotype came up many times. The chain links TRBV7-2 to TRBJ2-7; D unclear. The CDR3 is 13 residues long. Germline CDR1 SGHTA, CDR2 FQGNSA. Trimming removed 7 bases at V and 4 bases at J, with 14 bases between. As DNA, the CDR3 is TGTGCCAGCACCATGTTTTTGGATTACGAGCAGTACTTC. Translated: CASTMFLDYEQYF.

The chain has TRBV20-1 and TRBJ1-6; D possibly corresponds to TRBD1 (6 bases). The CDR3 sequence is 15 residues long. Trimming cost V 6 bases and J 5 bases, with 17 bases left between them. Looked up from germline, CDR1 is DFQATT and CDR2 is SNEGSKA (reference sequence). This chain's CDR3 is CSARSGQPHNSPLHF. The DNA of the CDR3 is TGCAGTGCAAGGAGCGGACAGCCACATAATTCACCCCTCCACTTT.